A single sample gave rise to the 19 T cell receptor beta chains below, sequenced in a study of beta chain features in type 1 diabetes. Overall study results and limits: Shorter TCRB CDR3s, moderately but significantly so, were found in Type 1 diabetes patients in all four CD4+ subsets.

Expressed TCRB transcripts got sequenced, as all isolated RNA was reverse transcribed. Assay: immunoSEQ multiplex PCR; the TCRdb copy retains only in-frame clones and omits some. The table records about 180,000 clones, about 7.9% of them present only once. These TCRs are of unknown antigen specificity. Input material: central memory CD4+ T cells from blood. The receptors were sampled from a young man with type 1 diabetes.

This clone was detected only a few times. CDR3: CASTADRGKNEAFF. The CDR3 DNA sequence: TGTGCCAGTACCGCGGACAGGGGTAAGAATGAAGCTTTCTTT. The chain couples TRBV19 to TRBJ1-1; the match to TRBD1 covers 9 bases. This CDR3 spans 14 amino acids. V lost 7 bases to trimming and J lost 7 bases; unmatched junction nucleotides: 10. Germline CDR1 and CDR2: LNHDA and SQIVND (reference sequence). The full variable domain, in which reference TRBV19 and TRBJ1-1 provide the parts outside the CDR3, is DGGITQSPKYLFRKEGQNVTLSCEQNLNHDAMYWYRQDPGQGLRLIYYSQIVNDFQKGDIAEGYSVSREKKESFPLTVTSAQKNPTAFYLCASTADRGKNEAFFGQGTRLTVV.

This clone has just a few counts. The CDR3 nucleotides read TGTGCCAGCACCACCGGGACAGGGGGTACTGAAGCTTTCTTT. This sequence encodes CASTTGTGGTEAFF. The V call is TRBV6-6, the J call TRBJ1-1; TRBD1 agrees at 11 bases. The CDR3 totals 14 residues. Germline V gives CDR1 MNHNY, CDR2 SVGAGI (reference sequence). The junction had 6 bases not matched to a gene; V was cut back by 7 bases and J by 5 bases.

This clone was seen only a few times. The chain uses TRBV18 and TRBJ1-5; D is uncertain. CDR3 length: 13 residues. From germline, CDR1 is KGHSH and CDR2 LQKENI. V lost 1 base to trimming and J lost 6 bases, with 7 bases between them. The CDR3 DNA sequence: TGTGCCAGCTCACCACGGTCGCGTCAGCCCCAGCATTTT. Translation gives CASSPRSRQPQHF.

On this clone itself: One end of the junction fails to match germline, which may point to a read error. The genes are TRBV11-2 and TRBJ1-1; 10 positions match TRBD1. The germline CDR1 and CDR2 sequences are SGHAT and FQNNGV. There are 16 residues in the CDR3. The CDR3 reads CASSSRDRGLNTEAFF. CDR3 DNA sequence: TGTGCCAGCAGTTCCCGGGACAGGGGCCTGAATACTGAAGCTTTCTTT.

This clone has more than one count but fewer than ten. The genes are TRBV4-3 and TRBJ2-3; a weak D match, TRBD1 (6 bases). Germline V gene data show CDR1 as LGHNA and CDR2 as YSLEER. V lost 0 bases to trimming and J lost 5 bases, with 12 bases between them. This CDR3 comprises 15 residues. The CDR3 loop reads CASSQEWTRGDTQYF. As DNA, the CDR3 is TGCGCCAGCAGCCAAGAATGGACCAGGGGAGATACGCAGTATTTT.

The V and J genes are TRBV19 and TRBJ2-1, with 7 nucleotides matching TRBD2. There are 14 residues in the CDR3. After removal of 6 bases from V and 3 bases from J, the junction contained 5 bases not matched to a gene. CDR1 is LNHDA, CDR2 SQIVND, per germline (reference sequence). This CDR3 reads CASRAGAIYNEQFF. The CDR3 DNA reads TGTGCCAGTAGGGCGGGAGCTATCTACAATGAGCAGTTCTTC.

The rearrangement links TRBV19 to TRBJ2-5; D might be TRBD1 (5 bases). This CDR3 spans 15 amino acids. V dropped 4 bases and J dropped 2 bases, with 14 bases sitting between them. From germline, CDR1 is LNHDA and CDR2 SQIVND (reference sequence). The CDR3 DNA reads TGTGCCAGTAGTACTTTCGCCCAGGGACAAGAGACCCAGTACTTC. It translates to CASSTFAQGQETQYF.

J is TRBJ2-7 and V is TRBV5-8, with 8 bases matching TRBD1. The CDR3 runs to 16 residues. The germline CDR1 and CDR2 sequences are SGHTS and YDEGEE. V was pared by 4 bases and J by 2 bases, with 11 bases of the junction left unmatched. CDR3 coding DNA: TGTGCCAGCAGCGCCGGGACAGGCGGGGAACCCTACGAGCAGTACTTC. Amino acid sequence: CASSAGTGGEPYEQYF.

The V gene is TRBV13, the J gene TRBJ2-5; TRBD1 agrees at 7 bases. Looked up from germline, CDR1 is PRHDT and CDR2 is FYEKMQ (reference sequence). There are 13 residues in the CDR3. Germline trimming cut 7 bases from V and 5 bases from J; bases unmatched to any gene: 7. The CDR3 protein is CASNTGERETQYF. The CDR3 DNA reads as TGTGCCAGCAACACAGGGGAACGGGAGACCCAGTACTTC. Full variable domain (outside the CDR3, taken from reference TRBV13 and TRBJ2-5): AAGVIQSPRHLIKEKRETATLKCYPIPRHDTVYWYQQGPGQDPQFLISFYEKMQSDKGSIPDRFSAQQFSDYHSELNMSSLELGDSALYFCASNTGERETQYFGPGTRLLVL.

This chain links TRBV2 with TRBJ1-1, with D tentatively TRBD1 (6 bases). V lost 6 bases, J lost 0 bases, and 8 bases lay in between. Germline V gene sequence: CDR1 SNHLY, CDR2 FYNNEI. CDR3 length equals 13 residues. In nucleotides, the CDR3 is TGTGCCAGCAGGAGGGACATGAACACTGAAGCTTTCTTT. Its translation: CASRRDMNTEAFF.

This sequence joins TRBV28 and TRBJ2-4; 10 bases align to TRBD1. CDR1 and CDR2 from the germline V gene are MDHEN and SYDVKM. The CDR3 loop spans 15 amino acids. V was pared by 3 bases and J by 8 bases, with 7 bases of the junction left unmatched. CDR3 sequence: CASSFGGDRGYIQYF. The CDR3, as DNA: TGTGCCAGCAGTTTTGGGGGGGACAGGGGATACATTCAGTACTTC.

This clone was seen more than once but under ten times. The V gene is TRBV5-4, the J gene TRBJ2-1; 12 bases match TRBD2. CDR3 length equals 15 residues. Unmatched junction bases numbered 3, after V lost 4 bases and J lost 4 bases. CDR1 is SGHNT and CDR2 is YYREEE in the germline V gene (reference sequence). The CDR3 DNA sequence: TGTGCCAGCAGCGGAACTAGCGGGGGGTACAATGAGCAGTTCTTC. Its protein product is CASSGTSGGYNEQFF.

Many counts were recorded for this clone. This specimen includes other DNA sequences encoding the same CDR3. The CDR3 loop reads CASSLQGAAEKLFF. CDR3 DNA sequence: TGTGCCAGCAGCTTACAGGGGGCGGCTGAAAAACTGTTTTTT. The chain couples TRBV5-4 to TRBJ1-4, with 9 nucleotides matching TRBD1. The J segment lost 7 bases and the V segment lost 2 bases, leaving 3 bases of the junction unmatched. Per germline, CDR1 SGHNT and CDR2 YYREEE (reference sequence). This CDR3 spans 14 amino acids.

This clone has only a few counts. This chain's CDR3 is CSVEGLAGNTDTQYF. The CDR3, as DNA: TGCAGCGTTGAAGGGCTAGCGGGGAATACAGATACGCAGTATTTT. This chain links TRBV29-1 with TRBJ2-3; 9 nucleotides line up with TRBD2. Germline V gives CDR1 SQVTM, CDR2 ANQGSEA. V was clipped by 1 base and J by 3 bases; unmatched bases: 5. The CDR3 runs 15 residues.

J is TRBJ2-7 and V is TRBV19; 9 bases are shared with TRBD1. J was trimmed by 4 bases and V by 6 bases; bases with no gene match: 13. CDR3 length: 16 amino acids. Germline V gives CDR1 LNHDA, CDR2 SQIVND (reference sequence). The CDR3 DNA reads TGTGCCAGTAGCCTTAAACCCGGGACAGGGCTGTACGAGCAGTACTTC. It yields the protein CASSLKPGTGLYEQYF. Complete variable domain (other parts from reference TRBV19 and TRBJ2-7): DGGITQSPKYLFRKEGQNVTLSCEQNLNHDAMYWYRQDPGQGLRLIYYSQIVNDFQKGDIAEGYSVSREKKESFPLTVTSAQKNPTAFYLCASSLKPGTGLYEQYFGPGTRLTVT.

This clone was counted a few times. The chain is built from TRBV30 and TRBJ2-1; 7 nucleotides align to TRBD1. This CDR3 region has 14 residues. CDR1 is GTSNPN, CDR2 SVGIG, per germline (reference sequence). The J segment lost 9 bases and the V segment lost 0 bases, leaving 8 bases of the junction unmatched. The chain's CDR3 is CAWSVPPGGPEQFF. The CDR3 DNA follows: TGTGCCTGGAGTGTACCCCCAGGGGGTCCTGAGCAGTTCTTC.

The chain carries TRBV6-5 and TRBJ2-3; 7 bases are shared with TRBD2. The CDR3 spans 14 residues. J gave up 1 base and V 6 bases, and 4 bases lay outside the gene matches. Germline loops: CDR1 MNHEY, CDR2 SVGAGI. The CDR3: CASRAGRGTDTQYF. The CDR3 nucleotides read TGTGCCAGCAGGGCGGGGAGGGGCACAGATACGCAGTATTTT.

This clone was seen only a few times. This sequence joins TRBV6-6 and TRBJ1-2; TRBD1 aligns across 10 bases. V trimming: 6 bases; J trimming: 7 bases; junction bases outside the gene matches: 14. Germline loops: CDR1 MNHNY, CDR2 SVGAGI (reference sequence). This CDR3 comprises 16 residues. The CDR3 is CASSRGTGVNWSGYTF. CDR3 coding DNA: TGTGCCAGCAGCAGAGGGACAGGGGTTAATTGGAGTGGCTACACCTTC.

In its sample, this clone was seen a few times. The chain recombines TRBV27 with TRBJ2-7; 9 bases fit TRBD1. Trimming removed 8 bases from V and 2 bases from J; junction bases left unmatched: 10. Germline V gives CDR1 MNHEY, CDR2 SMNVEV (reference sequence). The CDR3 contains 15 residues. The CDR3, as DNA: TGTGCCAGCGGAGCCTACCGGGACAGGGCCTACGAGCAGTACTTC. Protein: CASGAYRDRAYEQYF.